This T cell receptor (beta chain) was recorded in a study of breast tumors, draining lymph nodes, adjacent tissues (dated by TCRdb to the mid-2010s). As for the study more broadly: TCR beta repertoires were compared across tumor, adjacent nontumor tissue and axillary lymph nodes obtained from breast cancer patients. In human breast cancer, the study set out to evaluate how tumor, surrounding tissue and draining lymph node repertoires relate to one another and whether T cells may move between these sites.

Results the study describes overall, beyond this receptor: The similarity between tumor and nontumor tissue repertoires was significantly greater in luminal-like breast cancer than in basal-like breast cancer. The data were considered consistent with most tumor T cells being derived from the lymph node and subsequently expanding within tumor tissue. Rather than being directly demonstrated, the conclusion that tumor T cells originate in lymph nodes was presented as consistent with a hypothesis. T-cell repertoire diversity in tumors was found to be lower than in lymph nodes but higher than in nontumor tissue, and preferential V and J gene usage was observed.

The germline V gene encodes CDR1 LNHNV and CDR2 YYDKDF (reference sequence). From cysteine to phenylalanine, the CDR3 is 14 amino acids long. The sequence is cut down to CDR3 DNA, 42 bases in frame from base 1. Trimming removed 8 bases from V and 4 bases from J; the gene matches leave 7 bases unexplained. TCRdb names Illumina HiSeq 2000 as the instrument used. Multiplex PCR amplification was used to generate the TCR beta chain libraries. High-throughput sequencing was used to analyze the amplified TCR beta chain products. The public reads were quality trimmed at Q25 with fastp and then assembled into clones with MiXCR by TCRdb, keeping productive beta chains. Rows matching on CDR3 protein sequence are summarized as one entry with the most common DNA and genes. The table for this sample lists just over 30,000 distinct CDR3 sequences; approximately 57% of them were counted only once. The ten largest clones represent about a sixth of the sample.

This clonotype was seen only once. Its antigen remains undetermined. No much larger clone exists at a distance of one base, and base qualities are not known. A solitary read yields weak support. The material sequenced was breast tumor tissue. The rearranged segments are TRBV15 and TRBJ2-7; the junction holds 11 bases that match TRBD2. This clonotype was sampled from a female donor with breast cancer. Some clones in this sample may be carry-over from other donors' samples. The CDR3 region reads CATGGTSGSYEQYF. Here is the DNA: TGTGCCACCGGAGGGACTAGCGGTTCATACGAGCAGTACTTC.